The present entry profiles one TCR beta chain with its context. Its matching antigen is unknown. Repertoires were generated with immunoSEQ multiplex PCR, while TCRdb's copy carries only in-frame clones and drops some. Among over 85,000 clones, over 85% were seen once, and the ten largest hold less than 0.5%. The ends were cut back, 0 bases at V and 5 bases at J, with 10 bases in the middle. CDR3 length: 14 residues. Germline CDR1 and CDR2: LGHNA and YNFKEQ. The sample belongs to a study of graft-versus-host responses after intestinal transplantation. V and J are TRBV4-2 and TRBJ2-5; the D is unclear. The TCR sequence derives from a human donor who received an intestinal transplant. This sample comprised unstimulated CD8+ T cells sorted from spleen or lymph node cells, obtained before intestinal transplant. The CDR3 nucleotides are TGTGCCAGCAGCCAAGATGGCGGTTGGGAGACCCAGTACTTC. Translating gives CASSQDGGWETQYF.